This TCR beta chain was sequenced in a study of blood T cells in healthy people across ages. With a J-beta primer mix and a sample-barcoded 5' primer, a second PCR ran about 7 to 11 cycles. TCRdb ran MiXCR on the 5' RACE reads and lists one entry per CDR3 protein. Among more than 500,000 distinct CDR3 sequences, roughly a quarter were seen once, and the ten largest hold approximately 17%. Every participating donor contributed about 10 milliliters of peripheral blood through a draw. The CDR3 loop spans 14 amino acids. Trimming cost V 7 bases and J 6 bases; bases outside gene matches: 13. Germline CDR1 reads SQVTM; CDR2 reads ANQGSEA.

This sequence joins TRBV29-1 and TRBJ2-7; 9 bases are a match to TRBD1. Source material: blood. The sequence was collected from a woman in her seventies in good health. CDR3 sequence reads: CSAAGDRDRSEQYF. The CDR3 bases are TGCAGCGCCGCGGGGGACAGGGACAGAAGCGAGCAGTACTTC.